What follows are 11 T cell receptor beta chains derived from one specimen sequenced in a study of blood T cell repertoires in COVID-19. TCRdb keeps only in-frame clones here, not all; method: immunoSEQ multiplex PCR. Of 150,000 to 200,000 clones listed, over 75% are singletons. Sequencing was performed on peripheral blood. The receptors come from a woman over 75 with active or convalescent COVID-19.

The chain joins TRBV18 to TRBJ2-2; no firm D call. The CDR3 totals 15 residues. Germline CDR1 reads KGHSH; CDR2 reads LQKENI. V dropped 3 bases and J dropped 1 base, with 9 bases sitting between them. The CDR3 DNA reads TGTGCCAGCTCACCCTTTACTCTGAACACCGGGGAGCTGTTTTTT. It specifies CASSPFTLNTGELFF.

This clone was recorded a few times. The chain links TRBV27 to TRBJ1-4; 8 bases line up with TRBD1. V shed 6 bases, J shed 6 bases, and the junction held 9 bases outside the gene matches. This CDR3 comprises 15 residues. The germline CDR1 and CDR2 sequences are MNHEY and SMNVEV (reference sequence). As DNA, the CDR3 is TGTGCCAGCAGACCCGTCGACAGGGGCGATGAAAAACTGTTTTTT. Amino acids: CASRPVDRGDEKLFF.

This clone was seen more than once but under ten times. This chain uses TRBV28 with TRBJ2-2; 8 bases map to TRBD1. The germline V gene encodes CDR1 MDHEN and CDR2 SYDVKM. V trimming: 6 bases; J trimming: 5 bases; junction bases outside the gene matches: 11. CDR3 length equals 16 residues. This CDR3 is CASRIKDREGTGELFF. The CDR3 nucleotides read TGTGCCAGCAGAATAAAGGACAGGGAAGGAACCGGGGAGCTGTTTTTT.

The rearrangement uses TRBV3-1 (or the pseudogene TRBV3-2) and TRBJ1-2; TRBD1 agrees at 10 bases. In germline, CDR1 is LGHDT, CDR2 YNNKEL (reference sequence). J lost 0 bases, V lost 3 bases, and 1 base had no gene match. This CDR3 spans 15 amino acids. The CDR3 DNA reads TGTGCCAGCAGCCACGGACAGGGGGCTAACTATGGCTACACCTTC. Translation gives CASSHGQGANYGYTF.

The V call is TRBV6-2 or TRBV6-3, the J call TRBJ1-5, with D tentatively TRBD1 (6 bases). V lost 3 bases to trimming and J lost 4 bases, with 10 bases between them. The CDR3 has 14 residues. Germline V lookup: CDR1 MNHEY, CDR2 SVGEGT. DNA for the CDR3: TGTGCCAGCAGTTATGGGGACAAAAATCAGCCCCAGCATTTT. This codes for CASSYGDKNQPQHF.

The V and J genes are TRBV24-1 and TRBJ1-2; D remains ambiguous. V was clipped by 2 bases and J by 8 bases, with 8 bases between them. In germline, CDR1 is KGHDR, CDR2 SFDVKD. The CDR3 spans 12 residues. The CDR3 reads CATSDSSVGYTF. The CDR3 region has the DNA TGTGCCACCAGTGATTCTTCGGTGGGCTACACCTTC.

The chain has TRBV18 and TRBJ1-5, with D perhaps matching TRBD1 (5 bases). This CDR3 spans 13 amino acids. The V gene's germline CDR1 is KGHSH and CDR2 LQKENI. With 4 bases removed from V and 7 bases from J, the gap between germline ends came to 11 bases. This CDR3 reads CASSQGFRQPQHF. The CDR3 nucleotides read TGTGCCAGCTCACAGGGGTTCAGGCAGCCCCAGCATTTT.

The gene calls are TRBV9 and TRBJ1-1; unclear D gene. This CDR3 is built from 16 residues. Germline V gives CDR1 SGDLS, CDR2 YYNGEE. Trimming shortened V by 1 base and J by 3 bases, and 16 bases separated the two germline ends. CDR3 in amino acids: CASSVRTEGEDTEAFF. In DNA, the CDR3 is TGTGCCAGCAGCGTAAGAACGGAGGGAGAGGACACTGAAGCTTTCTTT.

The J gene is TRBJ2-3, the V gene TRBV4-2; D perhaps matches TRBD1 (5 bases). Trimming cost V 1 base and J 4 bases, with 9 bases left between them. The CDR3 sequence is 14 residues long. Germline lookup yields CDR1 LGHNA and CDR2 YNFKEQ. The CDR3 coding sequence is TGTGCCAGCAGCCAAGTGGGGCACGCAGATACGCAGTATTTT. It yields the protein CASSQVGHADTQYF.

The CDR3 region has the DNA TGTGCCAGCAGCGTAGAACCCCAGGGCTCCCCAGAGACCCAGTACTTC. This codes for CASSVEPQGSPETQYF. The chain employs TRBV9 and TRBJ2-5; D is possibly TRBD1 (5 bases). Deletions cut 0 bases from V and 4 bases from J, with 16 bases between. Looked up from germline, CDR1 is SGDLS and CDR2 is YYNGEE. This CDR3 region has 16 residues.

The chain joins TRBV7-9 to TRBJ1-4; a possible D gene is TRBD1 (6 bases). V was trimmed by 1 base and J by 5 bases, leaving 17 bases between them. This CDR3 spans 17 amino acids. Germline values: CDR1 SEHNR, CDR2 FQNEAQ (reference sequence). CDR3 bases: TGTGCCAGCAGCTTAGTGCCAGGGGCGGTATGGAATGAAAAACTGTTTTTT. Residues: CASSLVPGAVWNEKLFF. Supplemented by reference TRBV7-9 and TRBJ1-4, the full variable domain reads DTGVSQNPRHKITKRGQNVTFRCDPISEHNRLYWYRQTLGQGPEFLTYFQNEAQLEKSRLLSDRFSAERPKGSFSTLEIQRTEQGDSAMYLCASSLVPGAVWNEKLFFGSGTQLSVL.